The 10 T cell receptor beta chains below were found in one sample sequenced in a study of cytomegalovirus exposure and HLA in healthy donors. Primers for the PCR totalled 60 Vbeta and 13 Jbeta. Clones were sequenced by immunoSEQ multiplex PCR, and TCRdb holds only the in-frame ones, with some missing. Of 90,000 to 140,000 clones listed, 83% are singletons. Material: PBMCs. These receptors were collected from a man aged 18 to 30 in good health and CMV-seronegative.

The sample holds one count of this clone. The chain links TRBV27 to TRBJ1-5; D ambiguous. The V and J ends lost 6 bases and 7 bases respectively, with 16 bases between them. The germline gives CDR1 MNHEY, CDR2 SMNVEV (reference sequence). The CDR3 is made up of 14 amino acids. CDR3 DNA sequence: TGTGCCAGCAGAGAATCGGGTGGCGGCCAGCCCCAGCATTTT. It codes for CASRESGGGQPQHF.

The V gene is TRBV11-3, the J gene TRBJ2-3; TRBD1 matches 11 bases. The CDR3 has 15 amino acids. CDR1 is SGHNT and CDR2 is YENEEA in the germline V gene. V lost 1 base, J lost 3 bases, and 0 bases stayed unmatched. CDR3 residues: CASSLGDRGTDTQYF. The CDR3 nucleotides are TGTGCCAGCAGCTTAGGGGACAGGGGGACAGATACGCAGTATTTT.

The V gene is TRBV7-2, the J gene TRBJ1-1; D might be TRBD1 (6 bases). CDR1 and CDR2 from the germline V gene are SGHTA and FQGNSA. The ends were cut back, 5 bases at V and 0 bases at J, with 13 bases in the middle. The CDR3 sequence is 15 residues long. CDR3 residues: CASSPPDRLNTEAFF. CDR3 nucleotide sequence: TGTGCCAGCAGCCCCCCAGACAGGCTGAACACTGAAGCTTTCTTT.

This sequence joins TRBV6-1 and TRBJ1-5; 9 bases fit TRBD1. CDR1 is MNHNS and CDR2 is SASEGT in the germline V gene. V was clipped by 5 bases and J by 6 bases; unmatched bases: 5. The CDR3 totals 14 residues. This chain's CDR3 is CASSTQQGAQPQHF. The DNA of the CDR3 is TGTGCCAGCAGTACTCAACAGGGGGCTCAGCCCCAGCATTTT.

The V gene is TRBV5-1, the J gene TRBJ2-2; TRBD1 aligns across 9 bases. V dropped 3 bases and J dropped 5; count of bases not matched to a gene: 11. Germline V lookup: CDR1 SGHRS, CDR2 YFSETQ. The CDR3 totals 17 residues. The CDR3 reads CASSSSPGQGGTGELFF. The CDR3 DNA is TGCGCCAGCAGCTCCAGTCCGGGACAGGGAGGGACCGGGGAGCTGTTTTTT.

The chain uses TRBV6-6 and TRBJ1-5; D is uncertain. V was clipped by 2 bases and J by 6 bases, with 8 bases between them. Germline lookup yields CDR1 MNHNY and CDR2 SVGAGI (reference sequence). The CDR3 spans 13 residues. The CDR3 nucleotides read TGTGCCAGCAGTTACGTAAAGAGTCAGCCCCAGCATTTT. Protein sequence: CASSYVKSQPQHF.

V gene TRBV11-3 combines with J gene TRBJ2-1; perhaps TRBD2 as D (6 bases). V shed 5 bases and J shed 6 bases, with 17 bases lying between them. This CDR3 has 15 amino acids. Per the germline V gene, CDR1 is SGHNT and CDR2 is YENEEA. The CDR3 protein is CASSPGPPGSNEQFF. The CDR3, as DNA: TGTGCCAGCAGCCCGGGGCCCCCCGGGAGCAATGAGCAGTTCTTC. Combining the CDR3 with reference TRBV11-3 and TRBJ2-1 gives the whole variable domain EAGVVQSPRYKIIEKKQPVAFWCNPISGHNTLYWYLQNLGQGPELLIRYENEEAVDDSQLPKDRFSAERLKGVDSTLKIQPAELGDSAVYLCASSPGPPGSNEQFFGPGTRLTVL.

The chain recombines TRBV5-4 with TRBJ2-3; D unclear. CDR3 length: 15 amino acids. Deletions cut 0 bases from V and 1 base from J, with 9 bases between. Per the germline V gene, CDR1 is SGHNT and CDR2 is YYREEE (reference sequence). As DNA, the CDR3 is TGTGCCAGCAGCTTGGGCTTACTTGGCACAGATACGCAGTATTTT. It is translated as CASSLGLLGTDTQYF.

The chain employs TRBV29-1 and TRBJ2-3; perhaps TRBD1 as D (6 bases). V dropped 0 bases and J dropped 5 bases, with 12 bases sitting between them. The CDR3 covers 14 residues. The germline V gene has CDR1 SQVTM and CDR2 ANQGSEA. CDR3 DNA: TGCAGCGTTGAAGATCGGGCAGGGGTAGATACGCAGTATTTT. As protein: CSVEDRAGVDTQYF.

The V gene is TRBV11-1, the J gene TRBJ2-5, with D perhaps TRBD2 (5 bases). Per the germline V gene, CDR1 is SGHAT and CDR2 is FQDESV (reference sequence). V shed 1 base and J shed 4 bases, with 10 bases lying between them. There are 14 residues in the CDR3. The CDR3 is CASSLVGGPETQYF. The CDR3 coding sequence is TGTGCCAGCAGCTTAGTGGGCGGGCCAGAGACCCAGTACTTC.